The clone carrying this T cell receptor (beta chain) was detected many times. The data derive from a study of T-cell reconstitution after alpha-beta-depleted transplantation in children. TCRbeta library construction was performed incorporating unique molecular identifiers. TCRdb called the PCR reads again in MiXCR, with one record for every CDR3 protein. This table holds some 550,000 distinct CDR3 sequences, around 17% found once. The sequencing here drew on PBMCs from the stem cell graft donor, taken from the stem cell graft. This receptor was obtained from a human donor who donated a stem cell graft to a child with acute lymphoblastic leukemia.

The CDR3 DNA is TGTGCCAGCAGCTTGGTCCCAGATGAAAAACTGTTTTTT. Translated, it gives CASSLVPDEKLFF. The chain combines TRBV5-6 with TRBJ1-4; D not resolved. The CDR3 runs to 13 residues. Germline CDR1 and CDR2: SGHDT and YYEEEE. Trimming left V 0 bases short and J 6 bases short, with 6 bases between.